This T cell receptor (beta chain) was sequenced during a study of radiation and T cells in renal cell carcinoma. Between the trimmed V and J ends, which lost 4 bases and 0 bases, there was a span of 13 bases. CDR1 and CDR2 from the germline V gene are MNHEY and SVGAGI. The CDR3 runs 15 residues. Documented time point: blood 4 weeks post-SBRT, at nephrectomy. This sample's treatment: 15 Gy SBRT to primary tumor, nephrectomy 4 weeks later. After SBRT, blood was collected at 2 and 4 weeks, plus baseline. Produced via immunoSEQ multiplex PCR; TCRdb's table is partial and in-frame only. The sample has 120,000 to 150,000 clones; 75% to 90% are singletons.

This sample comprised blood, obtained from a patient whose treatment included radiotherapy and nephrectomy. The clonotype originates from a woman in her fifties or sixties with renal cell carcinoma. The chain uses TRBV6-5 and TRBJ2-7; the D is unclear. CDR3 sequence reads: CASSSSSASSYEQYF. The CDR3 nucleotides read TGTGCCAGCAGTTCCTCCAGCGCGAGCTCCTACGAGCAGTACTTC.